These 26 T cell receptor beta chains came from one sample sequenced in a study of shared clonotypes between healthy human individuals. Data came from immunoSEQ multiplex PCR; TCRdb stores just in-frame clones and leaves some out. The sample carries roughly 300,000 clones, around 87% recorded once. What was sequenced was memory CD8+ T cells sorted from blood. Subset in this sample: CD45RO+ cells pooled with CCR7-negative TemRA cells. Every receptor here comes from a man between 18 and 35 years old in good health.

V is TRBV19 and J is TRBJ2-2, with D perhaps matching TRBD2 (6 bases). This CDR3 has 14 residues. CDR1 and CDR2 from the germline V gene are LNHDA and SQIVND (reference sequence). V lost 5 bases and J 10 bases, leaving 17 bases between the germline ends. CDR3 region: CASSARGTATELFF. The CDR3 DNA reads as TGTGCCAGTAGTGCCCGGGGGACGGCGACGGAGCTGTTTTTT. Combining the CDR3 with reference TRBV19 and TRBJ2-2 gives the whole variable domain DGGITQSPKYLFRKEGQNVTLSCEQNLNHDAMYWYRQDPGQGLRLIYYSQIVNDFQKGDIAEGYSVSREKKESFPLTVTSAQKNPTAFYLCASSARGTATELFFGEGSRLTVL.

The chain couples TRBV5-4 to TRBJ2-1, with 12 bases matching TRBD2. This CDR3 comprises 16 residues. Trimming removed 3 bases from V and 4 bases from J; junction bases left unmatched: 5. The V gene's germline CDR1 is SGHNT and CDR2 YYREEE (reference sequence). The DNA for the CDR3 is TGTGCCAGCAGCTGGGGACTAGCGGGTTCTTACAATGAGCAGTTCTTC. It specifies CASSWGLAGSYNEQFF.

The chain joins TRBV7-9 to TRBJ2-7, with D unclear. The CDR3 is 11 amino acids. The V end lost 4 bases, the J end lost 4 bases, and 5 bases lay between the germline ends. Germline-derived CDR1 and CDR2 are SEHNR and FQNEAQ (reference sequence). Here the CDR3 DNA reads TGTGCCAGCAGCTCGTATTACGAGCAGTACTTC. Residues: CASSSYYEQYF.

This rearrangement joins TRBV13 to TRBJ2-3, with D tentatively TRBD1 or TRBD2 (5 bases each). This CDR3 comprises 13 residues. CDR1 and CDR2 from the germline V gene are PRHDT and FYEKMQ (reference sequence). V was trimmed by 8 bases and J by 1 base, leaving 10 bases between them. The CDR3 DNA reads as TGTGCCAGCGGGGGTAGGGGCACAGATACGCAGTATTTT. Translation gives CASGGRGTDTQYF. Using reference TRBV13 and TRBJ2-3 for the parts outside the CDR3, the full variable domain is AAGVIQSPRHLIKEKRETATLKCYPIPRHDTVYWYQQGPGQDPQFLISFYEKMQSDKGSIPDRFSAQQFSDYHSELNMSSLELGDSALYFCASGGRGTDTQYFGPGTRLTVL.

As regards this clone: Compared with germline, one end of the junction differs, possibly owing to a read error. The chain combines TRBV30 with TRBJ1-5; TRBD1 matches at 8 bases. This CDR3 region has 13 residues. Germline V CDR1 and CDR2: GTSNPN, SVGIG (reference sequence). The CDR3 DNA follows: TGTGCCTGGAGTCCAGGGGGCAACCAGCCCCAGCATTTT. As protein: CAWSPGGNQPQHF.

The gene calls are TRBV10-3 and TRBJ2-1, with 10 bases matching TRBD1. V shed 5 bases and J 8 bases; nucleotides not matched to a gene: 9. The CDR3 is 15 amino acids. From germline, CDR1 is ENHRY and CDR2 SYGVKD. In DNA form, the CDR3 reads TGTGCCATCAGTCCGGCCTGGGACAGGGGAGATGAGCAGTTCTTC. This translates into CAISPAWDRGDEQFF.

The V call is TRBV30, the J call TRBJ2-3; 9 bases fit TRBD1. J gave up 8 bases and V 2 bases, and 11 bases lay outside the gene matches. The CDR3 sequence is 15 residues long. Germline V lookup: CDR1 GTSNPN, CDR2 SVGIG (reference sequence). The DNA of the CDR3 is TGTGCCTGGAGTTCGGACAGGGGAATGTTCGGTACGCAGTATTTT. Its protein is CAWSSDRGMFGTQYF.

This chain links TRBV9 with TRBJ2-1; no firm D call. This CDR3 is 13 amino acids long. Trimming left V 0 bases short and J 5 bases short, with 6 bases between. Germline V gene sequence: CDR1 SGDLS, CDR2 YYNGEE. CDR3 amino acids: CASSVGSHNEQFF. CDR3 in DNA: TGTGCCAGCAGCGTAGGCAGCCACAATGAGCAGTTCTTC.

The chain uses TRBV4-1 and TRBJ2-3; 9 bases are shared with TRBD2. Germline V gives CDR1 MGHRA, CDR2 YSYEKL. The CDR3 contains 16 residues. The V segment lost 1 base and the J segment 5 bases; nucleotides outside the gene matches: 7. CDR3 coding DNA: TGCGCCAGCAGCCAAGCTCCGGGACTAGCTAGAGATACGCAGTATTTT. It codes for CASSQAPGLARDTQYF.

V gene TRBV7-9 combines with J gene TRBJ1-1, with D maybe TRBD1 (5 bases). V lost 5 bases, J lost 4 bases, and 17 bases lay in between. Per germline, CDR1 SEHNR and CDR2 FQNEAQ (reference sequence). The CDR3 spans 15 residues. CDR3 coding DNA: TGTGCCAGCAGCGGGCGACTGGGGCGGGGCACTGAAGCTTTCTTT. This codes for CASSGRLGRGTEAFF.

The chain uses TRBV7-8 and TRBJ1-1, with a weak D call TRBD1 (6 bases). This CDR3 is 13 amino acids long. Trimming removed 6 bases at V and 4 bases at J, with 12 bases between. Germline V gene data show CDR1 as SGHVS and CDR2 as FQNEAQ. CDR3 DNA sequence: TGTGCCAGCAGAAAAAGGGGGGGCACTGAAGCTTTCTTT. This codes for CASRKRGGTEAFF. Full variable domain (remainder filled in from reference TRBV7-8 and TRBJ1-1): GAGVSQSPRYKVAKRGQDVALRCDPISGHVSLFWYQQALGQGPEFLTYFQNEAQLDKSGLPSDRFFAERPEGSVSTLKIQRTQQEDSAVYLCASRKRGGTEAFFGQGTRLTVV.

The chain has TRBV30 and TRBJ2-7, with 13 bases aligning to TRBD2. J gave up 9 bases and V 0 bases, and 8 bases lay outside the gene matches. The CDR3 is made up of 15 amino acids. CDR1 GTSNPN and CDR2 SVGIG come from the germline V gene (reference sequence). The CDR3 region has the DNA TGTGCCTGGAGTGTACTCCGGACTAGCGGGGGTACGCAGTACTTC. Its protein product is CAWSVLRTSGGTQYF.

This clone was counted a few times. The rearrangement uses TRBV4-3 and TRBJ2-5; D is unclear. Germline CDR1 LGHNA, CDR2 YSLEER. The ends were cut back, 0 bases at V and 3 bases at J, with 8 bases in the middle. The CDR3 runs 14 residues. CDR3 nucleotide sequence: TGCGCCAGCAGCCAAGATCCTAGAGAAGAGACCCAGTACTTC. It is translated as CASSQDPREETQYF.

The chain employs TRBV4-3 and TRBJ2-7; 7 nucleotides align to TRBD1. CDR1 is LGHNA, CDR2 YSLEER, per germline. The CDR3 runs 15 residues. V was pared by 4 bases and J by 3 bases, with 9 bases of the junction left unmatched. This chain's CDR3 is CASSLLPGQSYEQYF. The DNA for the CDR3 is TGCGCCAGCAGCCTCCTACCGGGACAGAGCTACGAGCAGTACTTC.

The J gene is TRBJ2-1, the V gene TRBV4-1; D not resolved. Germline CDR1 is MGHRA and CDR2 is YSYEKL. Trimming cost V 0 bases and J 2 bases, with 11 bases left between them. The length of the CDR3 is 16 residues. The DNA of the CDR3 is TGCGCCAGCAGCCAAGATCGTGGCATAACCTACAATGAGCAGTTCTTC. Its translation is CASSQDRGITYNEQFF.

J is TRBJ2-7 and V is TRBV28, with D possibly TRBD2 on 5 matching bases. There are 13 residues in the CDR3. CDR1 is MDHEN, CDR2 SYDVKM, per germline. Trimming stripped 8 bases from V and 7 bases from J, with 18 bases between. In DNA form, the CDR3 reads TGTGCCAGCCGACCCCGGGGTGTGTTGGAGCAGTACTTC. It codes for CASRPRGVLEQYF. The complete variable domain, with remaining parts taken from reference TRBV28 and TRBJ2-7, reads DVKVTQSSRYLVKRTGEKVFLECVQDMDHENMFWYRQDPGLGLRLIYFSYDVKMKEKGDIPEGYSVSREKKERFSLILESASTNQTSMYLCASRPRGVLEQYFGPGTRLTVT.

As to this clone: At one end, the junction sequence differs from germline, possibly due to a read error. The CDR3 sequence is CASSLERTSEQYF. CDR3 coding DNA: TGTGCCAGCAGTTTAGAGAGGACGTCCGAGCAGTACTTC. This sequence joins TRBV7-6 and TRBJ2-7; D uncertain. CDR1 and CDR2 from the germline V gene are SGHVS and FNYEAQ. The length of the CDR3 is 13 residues.

The chain combines TRBV9 with TRBJ1-1; D is uncertain. Germline V lookup: CDR1 SGDLS, CDR2 YYNGEE. CDR3 size: 13 residues. The germline V and J ends were trimmed by 4 bases and 3 bases, with 10 bases remaining between them. CDR3 sequence: CASSSMYDTEAFF. In nucleotides, the CDR3 is TGTGCCAGCAGCTCGATGTATGACACTGAAGCTTTCTTT.

The V and J genes are TRBV5-4 and TRBJ2-7, with TRBD2 identical over 8 bases. The V gene's germline CDR1 is SGHNT and CDR2 YYREEE (reference sequence). J lost 0 bases, V lost 2 bases, and 4 bases had no gene match. CDR3 length: 15 residues. CDR3 nucleotides: TGTGCCAGCAGCTTTTTAAGCGGGAGCTCCTACGAGCAGTACTTC. Amino acids: CASSFLSGSSYEQYF.

V usage is TRBV7-9 and J usage is TRBJ1-2; TRBD1 matches 7 bases. V shed 6 bases, J shed 2 bases, and the junction held 12 bases outside the gene matches. This CDR3 comprises 16 residues. CDR1 SEHNR and CDR2 FQNEAQ come from the germline V gene (reference sequence). CDR3 sequence reads: CASSSSTQGVNYGYTF. Here the CDR3 DNA reads TGTGCCAGCAGTAGCTCCACCCAGGGGGTAAACTATGGCTACACCTTC.

The J gene is TRBJ2-5, the V gene TRBV18; 8 nucleotides line up with TRBD2. Germline V lookup: CDR1 KGHSH, CDR2 LQKENI. The junction had 13 bases not matched to a gene; V was cut back by 1 base and J by 6 bases. The CDR3 extends over 17 amino acids. The CDR3 nucleotides read TGTGCCAGCTCACCACGCGGACTGGGACTAGTTAGGAAGACCCAGTACTTC. Residues: CASSPRGLGLVRKTQYF.

The gene calls are TRBV4-1 and TRBJ2-7; D is unclear. The germline V gene has CDR1 MGHRA and CDR2 YSYEKL. Trimming removed 3 bases from V and 3 bases from J, with 12 bases in between. This CDR3 has 14 residues. CDR3 amino acids: CASSQQGLGYEQYF. The CDR3 nucleotides are TGCGCCAGCAGCCAGCAAGGATTGGGCTACGAGCAGTACTTC.

This chain joins TRBV7-9 and TRBJ1-5; D possibly corresponds to TRBD1 (6 bases). CDR3 length: 17 residues. The germline CDR1 and CDR2 sequences are SEHNR and FQNEAQ (reference sequence). With 5 bases removed from V and 1 base from J, the gap between germline ends came to 18 bases. CDR3 sequence reads: CASSLVEAGTSNQPQHF. In nucleotides, the CDR3 is TGTGCCAGCAGCCTCGTGGAGGCAGGGACAAGCAATCAGCCCCAGCATTTT.

The V and J genes are TRBV7-2 and TRBJ1-2, with a possible D match to TRBD1 (6 bases). Trimming shortened V by 2 bases and J by 4 bases, and 8 bases separated the two germline ends. Germline CDR1 reads SGHTA; CDR2 reads FQGNSA. The CDR3 is made up of 13 amino acids. CDR3 in amino acids: CASSLQGIYGYTF. The CDR3 nucleotides read TGTGCCAGCAGCTTACAGGGGATCTATGGCTACACCTTC. Using reference TRBV7-2 and TRBJ1-2 for the parts outside the CDR3, the full variable domain is GAGVSQSPSNKVTEKGKDVELRCDPISGHTALYWYRQSLGQGLEFLIYFQGNSAPDKSGLPSDRFSAERTGGSVSTLTIQRTQQEDSAVYLCASSLQGIYGYTFGSGTRLTVV.

The chain couples TRBV28 to TRBJ1-5; perhaps TRBD1 as D (5 bases). Germline values: CDR1 MDHEN, CDR2 SYDVKM. V lost 2 bases, J lost 0 bases, and 8 bases lay in between. This CDR3 is built from 15 residues. The CDR3 DNA reads as TGTGCCAGCAGTTTACGAGGGGTTAGCAATCAGCCCCAGCATTTT. Its translation: CASSLRGVSNQPQHF.

Regarding this clone: The same CDR3 is also encoded by other DNA sequences in this sample. The chain links TRBV6-5 to TRBJ2-7; no firm D call. The CDR3 sequence is 12 residues long. Germline-derived CDR1 and CDR2 are MNHEY and SVGAGI. V was clipped by 5 bases and J by 3 bases, with 8 bases between them. This CDR3 reads CASSPDGYEQYF. CDR3 nucleotide sequence: TGTGCCAGCAGTCCCGACGGCTACGAGCAGTACTTC.